The clone carrying this TCR beta chain was counted once. Other nucleotide sequences from this sample produce the same CDR3. CDR3 length: 14 amino acids. Germline-derived CDR1 and CDR2 are SGHRS and YFSETQ. V gave up 0 bases and J gave up 2 bases, with 8 bases separating them. The entry originates in a study of blood T cell repertoires in COVID-19. Profiling relied on immunoSEQ multiplex PCR, and the TCRdb table lists in-frame clones only, not all of them. The table records roughly 140,000 clones, around 84% of them present only once. The TCR comes from a woman between 45 and 65 years old who had been exposed to COVID-19. The chain joins TRBV5-1 to TRBJ1-1; D is perhaps TRBD1 (6 bases). Sequenced sample: PBMCs or T cells enriched from blood (not recorded which). The CDR3 DNA follows: TGCGCCAGCAGCTTGGGGACAGCAAACACTGAAGCTTTCTTT. It is translated as CASSLGTANTEAFF. Combining the CDR3 with reference TRBV5-1 and TRBJ1-1 gives the whole variable domain KAGVTQTPRYLIKTRGQQVTLSCSPISGHRSVSWYQQTPGQGLQFLFEYFSETQRNKGNFPGRFSGRQFSNSRSEMNVSTLELGDSALYLCASSLGTANTEAFFGQGTRLTVV.